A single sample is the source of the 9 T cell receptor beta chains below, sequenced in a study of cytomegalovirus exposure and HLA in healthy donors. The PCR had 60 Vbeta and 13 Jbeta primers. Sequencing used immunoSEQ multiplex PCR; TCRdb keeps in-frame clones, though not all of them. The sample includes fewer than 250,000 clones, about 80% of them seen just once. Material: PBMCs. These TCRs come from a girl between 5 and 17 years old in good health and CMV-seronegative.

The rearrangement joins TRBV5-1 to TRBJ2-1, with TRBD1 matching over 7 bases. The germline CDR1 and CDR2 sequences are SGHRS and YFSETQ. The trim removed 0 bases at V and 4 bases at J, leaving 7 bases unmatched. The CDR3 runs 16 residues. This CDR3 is CASSLGDRPFYNEQFF. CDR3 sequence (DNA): TGCGCCAGCAGCTTGGGGGACAGACCTTTTTACAATGAGCAGTTCTTC.

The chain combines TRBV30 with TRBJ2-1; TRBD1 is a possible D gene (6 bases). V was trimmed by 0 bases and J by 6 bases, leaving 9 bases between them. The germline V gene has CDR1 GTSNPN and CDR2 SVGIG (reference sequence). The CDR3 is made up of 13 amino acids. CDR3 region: CAWSVRGSNEQFF. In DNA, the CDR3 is TGTGCCTGGAGTGTAAGGGGGTCCAATGAGCAGTTCTTC. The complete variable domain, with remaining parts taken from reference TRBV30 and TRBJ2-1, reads SQTIHQWPATLVQPVGSPLSLECTVEGTSNPNLYWYRQAAGRGLQLLFYSVGIGQISSEVPQNLSASRPQDRQFILSSKKLLLSDSGFYLCAWSVRGSNEQFFGPGTRLTVL.

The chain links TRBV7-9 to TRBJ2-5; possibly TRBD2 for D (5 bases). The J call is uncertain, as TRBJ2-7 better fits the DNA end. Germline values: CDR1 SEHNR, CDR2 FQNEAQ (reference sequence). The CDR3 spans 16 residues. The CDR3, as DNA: TGTGCCAGCAGCCATCAGGACCTCGGGGTCTACTACGAGCAGTACTTC. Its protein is CASSHQDLGVYYEQYF.

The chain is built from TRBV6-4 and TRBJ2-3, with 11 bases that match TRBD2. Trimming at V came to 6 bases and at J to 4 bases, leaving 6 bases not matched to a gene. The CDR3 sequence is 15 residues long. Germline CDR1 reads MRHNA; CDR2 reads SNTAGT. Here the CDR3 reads CASRELAGESDTQYF. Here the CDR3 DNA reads TGTGCCAGCAGAGAACTAGCGGGAGAATCAGATACGCAGTATTTT.

CDR3 sequence reads: CASSHRTGHGPQHF. The CDR3 DNA sequence: TGTGCCAGCAGCCACAGGACAGGGCACGGGCCCCAGCATTTT. The chain joins TRBV5-6 to TRBJ1-5; 8 nucleotides align to TRBD1. This CDR3 comprises 14 residues. Losses at the gene ends were 4 bases for V and 9 bases for J; bases not matched to a gene: 9. CDR1 and CDR2 from the germline V gene are SGHDT and YYEEEE.

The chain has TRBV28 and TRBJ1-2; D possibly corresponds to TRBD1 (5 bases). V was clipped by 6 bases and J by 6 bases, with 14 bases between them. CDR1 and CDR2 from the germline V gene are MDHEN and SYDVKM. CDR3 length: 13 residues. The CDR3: CASSPGGGNGYTF. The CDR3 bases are TGTGCCAGCAGCCCGGGGGGGGGTAATGGCTACACCTTC.

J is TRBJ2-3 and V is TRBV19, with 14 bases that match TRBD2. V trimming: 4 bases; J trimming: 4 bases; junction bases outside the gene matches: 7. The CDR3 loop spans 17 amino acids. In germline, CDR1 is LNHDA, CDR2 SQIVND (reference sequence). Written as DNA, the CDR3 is TGTGCCAGTAGTAGGTCCGGGACTAGCGGGAGATCAGATACGCAGTATTTT. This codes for CASSRSGTSGRSDTQYF. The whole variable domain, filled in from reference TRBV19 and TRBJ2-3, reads DGGITQSPKYLFRKEGQNVTLSCEQNLNHDAMYWYRQDPGQGLRLIYYSQIVNDFQKGDIAEGYSVSREKKESFPLTVTSAQKNPTAFYLCASSRSGTSGRSDTQYFGPGTRLTVL.

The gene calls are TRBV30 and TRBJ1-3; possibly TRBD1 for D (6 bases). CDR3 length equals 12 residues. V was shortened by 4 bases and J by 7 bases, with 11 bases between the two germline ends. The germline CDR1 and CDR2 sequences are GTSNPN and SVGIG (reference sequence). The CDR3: CAWKVQGNTIYF. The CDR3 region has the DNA TGTGCCTGGAAAGTTCAGGGGAACACCATATATTTT.

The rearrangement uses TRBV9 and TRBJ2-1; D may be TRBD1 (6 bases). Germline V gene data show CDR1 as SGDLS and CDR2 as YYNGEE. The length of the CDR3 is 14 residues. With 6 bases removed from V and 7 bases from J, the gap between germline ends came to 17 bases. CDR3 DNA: TGTGCCAGCACCCGAGAGGGGCAGGGGAATGAGCAGTTCTTC. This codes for CASTREGQGNEQFF.